This TCR beta chain was observed in a study of T cell repertoires in cytomegalovirus infection. Study context: The public TCR beta signatures pointed to both CMV infection and matching HLA type. Study results and limitations: Totalled public TCR beta family frequency picked out people who carried CMV plus the relevant HLA. It was HLA-C-restricted CMV-specific TCR beta clonotypes that dominated the response ex vivo.

Using its own MiXCR run on the reads, TCRdb lists one record per CDR3 protein. The sample holds about 360,000 distinct CDR3 sequences, approximately 30% seen once. This clonotype has a handful of counts. Its target is not known. This CDR3 is built from 15 residues. Between the trimmed V and J ends, which lost 3 bases and 0 bases, there was a span of 9 bases. The chain combines TRBV12-3 or TRBV12-4 with TRBJ1-3, with a possible D match to TRBD1 (5 bases). The TCR comes from a human donor in good health (CMV status not recorded). Some clones in this sample may be carry-over from other donors' samples. The material was cultured PBMCs, obtained from culture after CMV antigen stimulation. The CDR3 DNA reads TGTGCCAGCAGTTTTTGGGGCTTCTCTGGAAACACCATATATTTT. Amino acid sequence: CASSFWGFSGNTIYF.